Below, 21 T cell receptor beta chains from the same sample are listed, as sequenced in a study of long-term antiretroviral therapy in people with HIV. The authors ran the immunoSEQ assay, v3.0, at survey level. Profiling relied on immunoSEQ multiplex PCR, and the TCRdb table lists in-frame clones only, not all of them. This repertoire shows about 25,000 clones, more than 70% found once; its top ten account for 5.1%. The source material was unsorted PBMCs, sampled 3 years after starting antiretroviral therapy. These receptor sequences come from a man aged 18 to 30 with HIV.

The rearrangement uses TRBV6-1 and TRBJ1-2; D unresolved. The CDR3 extends over 15 amino acids. CDR1 and CDR2 (germline): MNHNS, SASEGT. Trimming removed 2 bases from V and 1 base from J, with 11 bases in between. CDR3 sequence reads: CASSESADINYGYTF. CDR3 nucleotides: TGTGCCAGCAGTGAATCGGCAGACATTAACTATGGCTACACCTTC.

This chain joins TRBV2 and TRBJ2-5; D gene uncertain. With 3 bases removed from V and 4 bases from J, the gap between germline ends came to 12 bases. CDR1 and CDR2 from the germline V gene are SNHLY and FYNNEI. The CDR3 is made up of 14 amino acids. CDR3 coding DNA: TGTGCCAGCAGTGACAACCCCAGAGGAGAGACCCAGTACTTC. It specifies CASSDNPRGETQYF.

By share, this clone counts as medium-sized. The chain joins TRBV9 to TRBJ2-2; the match to TRBD1 covers 9 bases. The CDR3 has 17 residues. Germline CDR1 reads SGDLS; CDR2 reads YYNGEE. V was pared by 1 base and J by 0 bases, with 4 bases of the junction left unmatched. CDR3 loop: CASSVRRDRANTGELFF. For the CDR3, the DNA is TGTGCCAGCAGCGTACGCCGGGACAGGGCGAACACCGGGGAGCTGTTTTTT.

The chain has TRBV10-3 and TRBJ1-2, with 8 bases matching TRBD1. Per germline, CDR1 ENHRY and CDR2 SYGVKD. The ends lost 6 bases at V and 7 bases at J; junction bases unmatched: 10. CDR3 length: 14 amino acids. CDR3 bases: TGTGCCATCAGGGCGGACAGGGAAACAGGTGGCTACACCTTC. Translated: CAIRADRETGGYTF.

The CDR3, as DNA: TGTGCCAGCTCACCCAACGGACAGGGCGGACTCAATAATGAAAAACTGTTTTTT. Its translation is CASSPNGQGGLNNEKLFF. The chain is built from TRBV18 and TRBJ1-4; the match to TRBD1 covers 8 bases. CDR1 and CDR2 from the germline V gene are KGHSH and LQKENI. This CDR3 has 18 amino acids. J lost 4 bases, V lost 3 bases, and 13 bases had no gene match.

The chain joins TRBV10-2 to TRBJ2-7; the D is unclear. Per the germline V gene, CDR1 is WSHSY and CDR2 is SAAADI. The CDR3 runs to 14 residues. The V and J ends lost 2 bases and 2 bases respectively, with 10 bases between them. Here the CDR3 DNA reads TGCGCCAGCAGTGAGCTCGGGCTAACCTACGAGCAGTACGTC. This translates into CASSELGLTYEQYV.

The chain combines TRBV19 with TRBJ2-3, with 7 bases matching TRBD1. Losses at the gene ends were 8 bases for V and 0 bases for J; bases not matched to a gene: 11. CDR1 is LNHDA, CDR2 SQIVND, per germline (reference sequence). This CDR3 has 16 residues. The CDR3 is CASGWIGQASTDTQYF. CDR3 sequence (DNA): TGTGCCAGTGGTTGGATAGGACAGGCGAGCACAGATACGCAGTATTTT.

The V call is TRBV9, the J call TRBJ1-1; D is unresolved. CDR3 length: 14 amino acids. Trimming pared 1 base from V and 3 bases from J, leaving 10 bases between. Germline V gives CDR1 SGDLS, CDR2 YYNGEE. The chain's CDR3 is CASSVMGIDTEAFF. CDR3 coding DNA: TGTGCCAGCAGCGTAATGGGGATAGACACTGAAGCTTTCTTT.

The chain couples TRBV7-9 to TRBJ1-1; D is perhaps TRBD1 (6 bases). V dropped 4 bases and J dropped 6 bases, with 9 bases sitting between them. The CDR3 is 12 amino acids. CDR1 SEHNR and CDR2 FQNEAQ come from the germline V gene (reference sequence). In DNA, the CDR3 is TGTGCCAGCAGCTCCAGGGGTGCTGAAGCTTTCTTT. Its protein is CASSSRGAEAFF.

CDR3 amino acids: CSAHGGTAREAFF. CDR3 in DNA: TGCAGCGCCCATGGCGGGACAGCTCGAGAAGCTTTCTTT. This chain joins TRBV29-1 and TRBJ1-1, with 7 bases identical to TRBD1. Trimming cost V 7 bases and J 8 bases; bases outside gene matches: 13. The CDR3 contains 13 residues. Germline assignment: CDR1 SQVTM and CDR2 ANQGSEA. Full variable domain (rest looked up from reference TRBV29-1 and TRBJ1-1): SAVISQKPSRDICQRGTSLTIQCQVDSQVTMMFWYRQQPGQSLTLIATANQGSEATYESGFVIDKFPISRPNLTFSTLTVSNMSPEDSSIYLCSAHGGTAREAFFGQGTRLTVV.

The chain combines TRBV6-5 with TRBJ2-7, with a tentative D call TRBD1 (6 bases). CDR3 size: 14 residues. Germline V gives CDR1 MNHEY, CDR2 SVGAGI. The ends were cut back, 0 bases at V and 1 base at J, with 7 bases in the middle. The CDR3: CASSYSRGSYEQYF. The CDR3 region has the DNA TGTGCCAGCAGTTACTCTAGGGGGTCCTACGAGCAGTACTTC.

The rearrangement joins TRBV2 to TRBJ1-5; D perhaps matches TRBD1 (5 bases). CDR1 is SNHLY, CDR2 FYNNEI, per germline. Trimming removed 5 bases from V and 4 bases from J, with 12 bases in between. This CDR3 has 14 amino acids. The CDR3 reads CASSNQGTNQPQHF. DNA for the CDR3: TGTGCCAGCAGTAACCAGGGTACGAATCAGCCCCAGCATTTT.

This chain joins TRBV4-1 and TRBJ2-5; TRBD2 matches 9 bases. Losses at the gene ends were 4 bases for V and 3 bases for J; bases not matched to a gene: 9. From germline, CDR1 is MGHRA and CDR2 YSYEKL. CDR3 length: 16 residues. The chain's CDR3 is CASSRLAGLVEETQYF. CDR3 coding DNA: TGCGCCAGCAGCCGTCTAGCGGGGCTGGTAGAAGAGACCCAGTACTTC.

The J gene is TRBJ1-1, the V gene TRBV7-6, with D possibly being TRBD1 (5 bases). The germline CDR1 and CDR2 sequences are SGHVS and FNYEAQ. V was shortened by 2 bases and J by 0 bases, with 7 bases between the two germline ends. This CDR3 has 14 amino acids. This chain's CDR3 is CASSLNRMNTEAFF. CDR3 in DNA: TGTGCCAGCAGCTTAAACAGGATGAACACTGAAGCTTTCTTT.

The chain has TRBV7-9 and TRBJ2-2; 8 nucleotides match TRBD2. Trimming removed 5 bases from V and 3 bases from J; junction bases left unmatched: 2. Germline V lookup: CDR1 SEHNR, CDR2 FQNEAQ (reference sequence). This CDR3 is built from 14 residues. CDR3 sequence: CASSAGRDTGELFF. The DNA of the CDR3 is TGTGCCAGCAGCGCCGGGAGGGACACCGGGGAGCTGTTTTTT.

Written as DNA, the CDR3 is TGTGCCAGCAGTGACAGGGGGCGGCATGAGCAGTTCTTC. Its protein product is CASSDRGRHEQFF. The chain links TRBV6-1 to TRBJ2-1; TRBD1 aligns across 8 bases. Germline CDR1 MNHNS, CDR2 SASEGT. V trimming: 3 bases; J trimming: 8 bases; junction bases outside the gene matches: 3. The CDR3 is 13 amino acids.

V gene TRBV12-2 combines with J gene TRBJ1-2. TRBV12-2 is flagged as a pseudogene. The CDR3 loop spans 16 amino acids. The chain's CDR3 is CASRLAREGGNYGYTF. In nucleotides, the CDR3 is TGTGCAAGTCGCTTAGCGAGGGAGGGTGGGAACTATGGCTACACCTTC.

This chain links TRBV5-1 with TRBJ2-6, with D perhaps matching TRBD1 (6 bases). V lost 4 bases to trimming and J lost 4 bases, with 15 bases between them. The CDR3 is 16 amino acids. Germline-derived CDR1 and CDR2 are SGHRS and YFSETQ. CDR3 bases: TGCGCCAGCAGCACCACCACAGGGTTCGGGGCCAACGTCCTGACTTTC. This translates into CASSTTTGFGANVLTF.

The V gene is TRBV27, the J gene TRBJ1-2; D is undetermined. This CDR3 region has 13 residues. Per the germline V gene, CDR1 is MNHEY and CDR2 is SMNVEV (reference sequence). Trimming pared 3 bases from V and 4 bases from J, leaving 9 bases between. Here the CDR3 DNA reads TGTGCCAGCAGTTTTTCTCCGGCCTATGGCTACACCTTC. It encodes CASSFSPAYGYTF.

CDR3 amino acids: CASSWGFPGELFF. DNA for the CDR3: TGTGCCAGCAGCTGGGGGTTTCCCGGGGAGCTGTTTTTT. V usage is TRBV7-3 and J usage is TRBJ2-2, with D perhaps being TRBD1 or TRBD2 (5 bases each). The V end lost 4 bases, the J end lost 6 bases, and 9 bases lay between the germline ends. This CDR3 has 13 residues. Germline V gene lookup returns CDR1 SGHTA and CDR2 FQGTGA.

The genes are TRBV6-5 and TRBJ2-7, with 8 nucleotides matching TRBD1. The CDR3 is 14 residues long. Per the germline V gene, CDR1 is MNHEY and CDR2 is SVGAGI. V was pared by 9 bases and J by 0 bases, with 7 bases of the junction left unmatched. The CDR3 region has the DNA TGTGCCAGTAAGAGGACAGGGAGCTCCTACGAGCAGTACGTC. Residues: CASKRTGSSYEQYV.